The 18 T cell receptor beta chains given below trace back to one sample, sequenced in a study of blood T cell repertoires in COVID-19. This table comes from immunoSEQ multiplex PCR, and its TCRdb copy is limited to in-frame clones, with some not included. The sample contains about 60,000 clones, 80% to 90% of which appear only once. The source material was peripheral blood. All receptors come from a man aged 55 to 70 with acute or convalescent COVID-19.

J is TRBJ2-3 and V is TRBV5-1; D is perhaps TRBD2 (6 bases). The germline CDR1 and CDR2 sequences are SGHRS and YFSETQ. The CDR3 length is 15 residues. The V gene lost 0 bases and the J gene lost 5 bases, with 13 bases spanning the gap. CDR3 protein: CASSLDPGVVDTQYF. The CDR3 DNA sequence: TGCGCCAGCAGCTTGGATCCGGGAGTGGTAGATACGCAGTATTTT.

Sample share makes this clone medium-sized (0.01 to 0.1%). The chain links TRBV4-2 to TRBJ1-2, with 8 bases fitting TRBD1. The V gene end was trimmed by 3 bases and the J gene end by 3 bases; junction bases not matched to a gene: 9. The length of the CDR3 is 16 residues. Germline V lookup: CDR1 LGHNA, CDR2 YNFKEQ. The CDR3 sequence: CASSHPRGLWDYGYTF. The CDR3 DNA reads as TGTGCCAGCAGCCACCCCAGGGGGCTCTGGGACTATGGCTACACCTTC.

This clone was observed a few times. This chain connects TRBV5-6 to TRBJ1-5; 8 positions agree with TRBD1. Trimming at V came to 4 bases and at J to 1 base, leaving 7 bases not matched to a gene. CDR3 length equals 16 residues. From germline, CDR1 is SGHDT and CDR2 YYEEEE. The CDR3 reads CASSSWTGRSNQPQHF. The CDR3, as DNA: TGTGCCAGCAGCAGCTGGACAGGGCGCAGCAATCAGCCCCAGCATTTT.

The chain has TRBV7-2 and TRBJ2-2; no clear D. Per germline, CDR1 SGHTA and CDR2 FQGNSA. The CDR3 is 13 residues long. The V and J ends lost 5 bases and 5 bases respectively, with 9 bases between them. The CDR3 region is CASSPQTTGELFF. DNA for the CDR3: TGTGCCAGCAGCCCACAGACAACCGGGGAGCTGTTTTTT.

This chain connects TRBV29-1 to TRBJ2-5, with TRBD2 identical over 16 bases. The CDR3 runs 18 residues. Germline V CDR1 and CDR2: SQVTM, ANQGSEA. V was clipped by 4 bases and J by 5 bases; unmatched bases: 13. This chain's CDR3 is CSVGSWGTSGRAMETQYF. The CDR3 region has the DNA TGCAGCGTTGGAAGTTGGGGGACTAGCGGGAGGGCCATGGAGACCCAGTACTTC.

The V gene is TRBV14, the J gene TRBJ1-6; D remains ambiguous. The CDR3 loop spans 16 amino acids. Looked up from germline, CDR1 is SGHDN and CDR2 is FVKESK. V was pared by 5 bases and J by 7 bases, with 18 bases between. The CDR3 DNA sequence: TGTGCCAGCAGCTTGCGGGCGTACAGCCGGAATTCACCCCTCCACTTT. It yields the protein CASSLRAYSRNSPLHF. The full variable domain, rest sourced from reference TRBV14 and TRBJ1-6, is EAGVTQFPSHSVIEKGQTVTLRCDPISGHDNLYWYRRVMGKEIKFLLHFVKESKQDESGMPNNRFLAERTGGTYSTLKVQPAELEDSGVYFCASSLRAYSRNSPLHFGNGTRLTVT.

This chain links TRBV27 with TRBJ1-1; tentatively, D is TRBD1 (5 bases). In germline, CDR1 is MNHEY, CDR2 SMNVEV (reference sequence). V lost 6 bases and J lost 5, with 19 bases in between. This CDR3 is 15 amino acids long. The CDR3 nucleotides are TGTGCCAGCAGACTTCTTGGGGCAGGAAGGACTGAAGCTTTCTTT. Translating gives CASRLLGAGRTEAFF.

The rearrangement joins TRBV3-1 (or the pseudogene TRBV3-2) to TRBJ1-3; D is possibly TRBD1 (6 bases). V lost 1 base and J lost 5, with 15 bases in between. Germline values: CDR1 LGHDT, CDR2 YNNKEL (reference sequence). The CDR3 sequence is 16 residues long. The CDR3 DNA follows: TGTGCCAGCAGCCAAGCGGGGGGGGGCCCCAGAAACACCATATATTTT. It codes for CASSQAGGGPRNTIYF.

The chain joins TRBV19 to TRBJ1-5, with a weak D call TRBD1 (5 bases). CDR1 is LNHDA and CDR2 is SQIVND in the germline V gene (reference sequence). The V end lost 8 bases, the J end lost 7 bases, and 18 bases lay between the germline ends. The CDR3 extends over 14 amino acids. CDR3 amino acids: CASHISRAGQPQHF. The CDR3 coding sequence is TGTGCCAGTCATATCTCTAGGGCAGGGCAGCCCCAGCATTTT.

This chain connects TRBV5-1 to TRBJ2-7; TRBD2 might be the D (6 bases). This CDR3 spans 14 amino acids. Per the germline V gene, CDR1 is SGHRS and CDR2 is YFSETQ. V shed 3 bases and J shed 5 bases, with 15 bases lying between them. CDR3 loop: CASSSGGVEDEQYF. The CDR3 coding sequence is TGCGCCAGCAGCTCCGGAGGGGTCGAGGACGAGCAGTACTTC.

V gene TRBV11-3 combines with J gene TRBJ1-1; D gene uncertain. The CDR3 has 14 residues. Trimming removed 1 base at V and 0 bases at J, with 6 bases between. Germline V gene sequence: CDR1 SGHNT, CDR2 YENEEA. The CDR3 nucleotides are TGTGCCAGCAGCTTAGGAGGGTTGAACACTGAAGCTTTCTTT. Amino acid sequence: CASSLGGLNTEAFF.

The rearrangement joins TRBV28 to TRBJ1-5; TRBD1 agrees at 7 bases. The CDR3 is made up of 16 amino acids. Germline V lookup: CDR1 MDHEN, CDR2 SYDVKM. The ends lost 2 bases at V and 3 bases at J; junction bases unmatched: 7. Written as DNA, the CDR3 is TGTGCCAGCAGTTTAGTTGGCAGGGGGGACAATCAGCCCCAGCATTTT. Protein product: CASSLVGRGDNQPQHF. Based on the CDR3 plus reference TRBV28 and TRBJ1-5, the full variable domain is DVKVTQSSRYLVKRTGEKVFLECVQDMDHENMFWYRQDPGLGLRLIYFSYDVKMKEKGDIPEGYSVSREKKERFSLILESASTNQTSMYLCASSLVGRGDNQPQHFGDGTRLSIL.

In its sample, this clone was seen once. The chain employs TRBV29-1 and TRBJ1-3; D unresolved. Germline CDR1 reads SQVTM; CDR2 reads ANQGSEA. The CDR3 totals 10 residues. Trimming removed 3 bases at V and 9 bases at J, with 6 bases between. CDR3 in amino acids: CSVDLGTIYF. In nucleotides, the CDR3 is TGCAGCGTTGATCTAGGCACCATATATTTT.

The chain uses TRBV30 and TRBJ2-7; TRBD2 agrees at 7 bases. This CDR3 region has 13 residues. Trimming cost V 4 bases and J 5 bases; bases outside gene matches: 8. CDR1 and CDR2 from the germline V gene are GTSNPN and SVGIG (reference sequence). The CDR3 here is CAWKRGRAHEQYF. The CDR3 nucleotides read TGTGCCTGGAAGCGGGGCAGGGCCCACGAGCAGTACTTC. Looking up the rest from reference TRBV30 and TRBJ2-7 gives the full variable domain: SQTIHQWPATLVQPVGSPLSLECTVEGTSNPNLYWYRQAAGRGLQLLFYSVGIGQISSEVPQNLSASRPQDRQFILSSKKLLLSDSGFYLCAWKRGRAHEQYFGPGTRLTVT.

The chain couples TRBV7-2 to TRBJ2-1, with 8 bases that match TRBD1. This CDR3 has 14 residues. Per germline, CDR1 SGHTA and CDR2 FQGNSA. Trimming removed 5 bases from V and 1 base from J; junction bases left unmatched: 1. DNA for the CDR3: TGTGCCAGCAGCGGACAGGGTTCCTACAATGAGCAGTTCTTC. Translation gives CASSGQGSYNEQFF. Variable domain in full (rest from reference TRBV7-2 and TRBJ2-1): GAGVSQSPSNKVTEKGKDVELRCDPISGHTALYWYRQSLGQGLEFLIYFQGNSAPDKSGLPSDRFSAERTGGSVSTLTIQRTQQEDSAVYLCASSGQGSYNEQFFGPGTRLTVL.

This sequence joins TRBV29-1 and TRBJ2-7; TRBD1 matches at 10 bases. Germline assignment: CDR1 SQVTM and CDR2 ANQGSEA. J was trimmed by 6 bases and V by 6 bases; bases with no gene match: 8. This CDR3 comprises 13 residues. The CDR3 sequence is CSVPGQGVGEQYF. The CDR3 nucleotides read TGCAGCGTCCCCGGACAGGGGGTGGGCGAGCAGTACTTC.

The chain is built from TRBV11-3 and TRBJ2-7; 9 bases map to TRBD1. Germline assignment: CDR1 SGHNT and CDR2 YENEEA. The CDR3 has 16 amino acids. V lost 0 bases to trimming and J lost 2 bases; unmatched junction nucleotides: 5. The CDR3 spells CASSLDRRQGAYEQYF. CDR3 nucleotides: TGTGCCAGCAGCTTAGATCGGAGACAGGGGGCCTACGAGCAGTACTTC.

V usage is TRBV19 and J usage is TRBJ1-1, with 11 positions matching TRBD1. The CDR3 is 14 amino acids. Trimming cost V 5 bases and J 4 bases; bases outside gene matches: 3. Germline V CDR1 and CDR2: LNHDA, SQIVND (reference sequence). The chain's CDR3 is CASSRTGGGTEAFF. CDR3 nucleotides: TGTGCCAGTAGTCGGACAGGGGGCGGCACTGAAGCTTTCTTT.